Listed here are 23 T cell receptor beta chains from one sample, sequenced in a study of shared clonotypes between healthy human individuals. Generated by immunoSEQ multiplex PCR, the TCRdb table keeps only in-frame clones and is missing some. Of 400,000 to 500,000 clones in the sample, 75% to 85% are singletons; the top ten hold 10% to 15%. Input material: PBMCs. These receptors were obtained from a woman aged 40-49 years in good health. Some clones in this sample may be carry-over from other donors' samples.

On this clone itself: A much larger clone differs by one base, so this may be a read error. At the DNA level, this CDR3 is encoded by other sequences in the same sample as well. The rearrangement links TRBV18 to TRBJ1-1; no clear D. The CDR3 spans 13 residues. CDR1 and CDR2 (germline): KGHSH, LQKENI. CDR3 residues: CASSRGDNTEAFF. CDR3 coding DNA: TGTGCCAGCTCACGCGGCGACAACACTGAAGCCTTCTTT.

As concerns this clone: In the same sample, other DNA sequences code for this CDR3. V gene TRBV18 combines with J gene TRBJ2-5, with a weak D call TRBD2 (6 bases). The CDR3 loop spans 14 amino acids. Trimming took off 3 bases at V and 2 bases at J, with 10 bases between the two ends. Germline CDR1 KGHSH, CDR2 LQKENI. The DNA for the CDR3 is TGTGCCAGCTCACCGGGAGGACCTCAAGAGACCCAGTACTTC. This encodes CASSPGGPQETQYF.

The genes are TRBV4-1 and TRBJ2-7; 8 bases are a match to TRBD2. In germline, CDR1 is MGHRA, CDR2 YSYEKL. This CDR3 is built from 18 residues. Trimming at V came to 1 base and at J to 1 base, leaving 12 bases not matched to a gene. The CDR3 DNA follows: TGCGCCAGCAGCCAAGCCCCCCATGAGCGGGAGATGTCCTACGAGCAGTACTTC. It translates to CASSQAPHEREMSYEQYF.

In regard to this clone: A far bigger clonotype differs at one base, so this is likely a read error. The V gene is TRBV30, the J gene TRBJ2-5; D gene unclear. The J call is uncertain, as TRBJ2-7 better fits the DNA end. CDR3 length: 12 amino acids. CDR1 and CDR2 from the germline V gene are GTSNPN and SVGIG (reference sequence). CDR3 nucleotides: TGTGCCTGGTCGCAGGACCACTACGAGCAGTACTTC. Protein product: CAWSQDHYEQYF.

V gene TRBV7-9 combines with J gene TRBJ2-7; D may be TRBD2 (6 bases). The length of the CDR3 is 13 residues. In germline, CDR1 is SEHNR, CDR2 FQNEAQ (reference sequence). V lost 3 bases, J lost 7 bases, and 13 bases lay in between. CDR3 nucleotide sequence: TGTGCCAGCAGCTTGACTAGGCTGGGGGAGCAGTACTTC. Translated: CASSLTRLGEQYF.

This clone was seen just once. The sample carries other DNA sequences with the same CDR3. This chain uses TRBV7-2 with TRBJ1-2; D might be TRBD1 (5 bases). V lost 5 bases and J 2 bases, leaving 9 bases between the germline ends. This CDR3 has 13 residues. From germline, CDR1 is SGHTA and CDR2 FQGNSA. The CDR3 region has the DNA TGTGCCAGCAGCCCCAGGGTGAACTATGGCTACACCTTC. It yields the protein CASSPRVNYGYTF.

The chain employs TRBV6-5 and TRBJ2-2; 8 bases line up with TRBD1. V lost 11 bases to trimming and J lost 5 bases; unmatched junction nucleotides: 13. The length of the CDR3 is 15 residues. The germline CDR1 and CDR2 sequences are MNHEY and SVGAGI. For the CDR3, the DNA is TGTGCCTGCGGTAGGACAGGGCTTTTGACCGGGGAGCTGTTTTTT. Translated, it gives CACGRTGLLTGELFF.

This rearrangement joins TRBV27 to TRBJ1-5; 8 nucleotides match TRBD1. Looked up from germline, CDR1 is MNHEY and CDR2 is SMNVEV (reference sequence). J gave up 7 bases and V 6 bases, and 8 bases lay outside the gene matches. The CDR3 totals 14 residues. CDR3 sequence (DNA): TGTGCCAGCAGCCTCCAGGGGGCTCGGCAGCCCCAGCATTTT. It codes for CASSLQGARQPQHF.

The chain is built from TRBV2 and TRBJ2-7; D perhaps matches TRBD1 (6 bases). The CDR3 length is 14 residues. Germline CDR1 reads SNHLY; CDR2 reads FYNNEI. V was clipped by 2 bases and J by 5 bases, with 13 bases between them. CDR3 residues: CASSETDSPHEQYF. The CDR3 nucleotides are TGTGCCAGCAGTGAAACGGACAGTCCCCACGAGCAGTACTTC.

With regard to this clone: This sample also contains other DNA sequences that code for the same CDR3. This chain uses TRBV7-2 with TRBJ2-3; D is uncertain. This CDR3 has 15 residues. Germline CDR1 and CDR2: SGHTA and FQGNSA. Trimming took off 5 bases at V and 0 bases at J, with 12 bases between the two ends. The CDR3 is CASSTRTTSTDTQYF. The CDR3 region has the DNA TGTGCCAGCAGCACGAGGACCACCAGCACAGATACGCAGTATTTT.

This clone was picked up many times. The chain combines TRBV4-1 with TRBJ1-5; D might be TRBD1 (5 bases). Germline V CDR1 and CDR2: MGHRA, YSYEKL. V was shortened by 3 bases and J by 2 bases, with 8 bases between the two germline ends. The CDR3 runs to 14 residues. The CDR3 loop is CASSQEQGNQPQHF. CDR3 in DNA: TGCGCCAGCAGCCAGGAACAGGGCAATCAGCCCCAGCATTTT.

This clone was picked up many times. The junction and the germline gene differ at one end; a read error may be behind it. The same CDR3 can be traced to other DNA sequences in this sample. This chain connects TRBV7-2 to TRBJ2-7, with TRBD2 matching over 11 bases. This CDR3 contains 14 residues. The germline V gene has CDR1 SGHTA and CDR2 FQGNSA. The CDR3 coding sequence is TGTGCCAGCAGCCTAGCGGGAGGCCCCTACGAGCAGTACTTC. Translated, it gives CASSLAGGPYEQYF.

In its sample, this clone was seen once. This chain joins TRBV28 and TRBJ2-7; the match to TRBD1 covers 8 bases. The CDR3 has 12 amino acids. The germline gives CDR1 MDHEN, CDR2 SYDVKM. The V and J ends lost 2 bases and 10 bases, in that order; junction bases with no gene match: 4. The DNA for the CDR3 is TGTGCCAGCAGTTTACGGCAGGGGGCTCAGTACTTC. Its translation is CASSLRQGAQYF.

Comment on this clone: The junction and the germline gene differ at one end; a read error may be behind it. The chain combines TRBV4-1 with TRBJ2-5; TRBD1 agrees at 9 bases. The J call is doubtful: the DNA matches TRBJ2-7 better. The germline CDR1 and CDR2 sequences are MGHRA and YSYEKL. The length of the CDR3 is 15 residues. This CDR3 reads CASGQPGTGHYEQYF. The CDR3 DNA follows: TGCGCCAGCGGCCAGCCGGGGACAGGGCACTACGAGCAGTACTTC.

This clone was found many times. J is TRBJ2-1 and V is TRBV29-1, with 7 bases matching TRBD2. This CDR3 region has 12 residues. V dropped 3 bases and J dropped 15; count of bases not matched to a gene: 11. Germline loops: CDR1 SQVTM, CDR2 ANQGSEA. CDR3 amino acids: CSVEMGGTKRFF. The CDR3 coding sequence is TGCAGCGTTGAGATGGGCGGGACTAAAAGGTTCTTC.

The CDR3 DNA sequence: TGTGCCAGCAGCTTAGAGGGTAGCTCCTACAATGAGCAGTTCTTC. It is translated as CASSLEGSSYNEQFF. The chain carries TRBV7-8 and TRBJ2-1; D remains ambiguous. This CDR3 is built from 15 residues. The germline V and J ends were trimmed by 1 base and 0 bases, with 7 bases remaining between them. Germline CDR1 is SGHVS and CDR2 is FQNEAQ.

Turning to this clone: This sample also contains other DNA sequences that code for the same CDR3. The rearrangement links TRBV29-1 to TRBJ2-7; 11 nucleotides line up with TRBD1. The CDR3 contains 14 residues. From germline, CDR1 is SQVTM and CDR2 ANQGSEA. J was trimmed by 4 bases and V by 6 bases; bases with no gene match: 8. The DNA of the CDR3 is TGCAGCGTAGACGCCGGGACAGGGGGTTACGAGCAGTACTTC. This gives the protein CSVDAGTGGYEQYF.

A word on this clone: This clone may be a read error of a much larger clone one base away. The V and J genes are TRBV28 and TRBJ2-7, with no clear D. Germline-derived CDR1 and CDR2 are MDHEN and SYDVKM. V lost 3 bases and J 5 bases, leaving 5 bases between the germline ends. The length of the CDR3 is 11 residues. CDR3 sequence: CASSFFNEQYF. The CDR3 DNA is TGTGCCAGCAGTTTTTTCAACGAGCAGTACTTC.

This clone has a handful of counts. The genes are TRBV28 and TRBJ1-5; no reliable D call. Trimming removed 1 base from V and 0 bases from J, with 10 bases in between. Germline CDR1 and CDR2: MDHEN and SYDVKM. The CDR3 sequence is 16 residues long. The CDR3 sequence: CASSLSGGDSNQPQHF. Written as DNA, the CDR3 is TGTGCCAGCAGTTTATCCGGCGGGGATAGCAATCAGCCCCAGCATTTT.

The rearrangement links TRBV7-9 to TRBJ1-4; D unclear. The CDR3 has 12 residues. Per germline, CDR1 SEHNR and CDR2 FQNEAQ (reference sequence). V was clipped by 3 bases and J by 14 bases, with 13 bases between them. The CDR3 region has the DNA TGTGCCAGCAGCTTTGGCCCCGAGGGCCTGTTTTTT. It specifies CASSFGPEGLFF.

V gene TRBV7-8 combines with J gene TRBJ1-2, with D perhaps matching TRBD1 (5 bases). Germline assignment: CDR1 SGHVS and CDR2 FQNEAQ. This CDR3 contains 14 residues. Trimming removed 6 bases at V and 3 bases at J, with 14 bases between. The CDR3 protein is CASSPTGTDYGYTF. The CDR3 coding sequence is TGTGCCAGCAGTCCCACCGGGACGGACTATGGCTACACCTTC. Complete variable domain (other parts from reference TRBV7-8 and TRBJ1-2): GAGVSQSPRYKVAKRGQDVALRCDPISGHVSLFWYQQALGQGPEFLTYFQNEAQLDKSGLPSDRFFAERPEGSVSTLKIQRTQQEDSAVYLCASSPTGTDYGYTFGSGTRLTVV.

V is TRBV5-1 and J is TRBJ2-2; TRBD2 matches at 8 bases. After removal of 7 bases from V and 4 bases from J, the junction contained 6 bases not matched to a gene. The germline V gene encodes CDR1 SGHRS and CDR2 YFSETQ. The CDR3 sequence is 14 residues long. CDR3 in DNA: TGCGCCAGCCGGGAGGGGTCGAGCACCGGGGAGCTGTTTTTT. Protein product: CASREGSSTGELFF.

The chain joins TRBV11-2 to TRBJ1-1, with 9 bases fitting TRBD1. Germline V gene lookup returns CDR1 SGHAT and CDR2 FQNNGV. CDR3 length: 15 residues. J gave up 5 bases and V 5 bases, and 9 bases lay outside the gene matches. CDR3 bases: TGTGCCAGCAGCGCCGCGACAGGGGGTCGTACTGAAGCTTTCTTT. It translates to CASSAATGGRTEAFF.